The sequence of this T cell receptor beta chain was determined in a study of blood T cell repertoires in COVID-19. Germline lookup yields CDR1 SEHNR and CDR2 FQNEAQ (reference sequence). CDR3 size: 14 residues. V lost 4 bases to trimming and J lost 3 bases; unmatched junction nucleotides: 4. In the original workflow: Reference gene primer amplification yielded estimated nucleated cell counts. TCRdb keeps only in-frame clones here, not all; method: immunoSEQ multiplex PCR. V, J and clone size are those of that table, while D and trimming were read from the DNA. Of 35,000 to 45,000 clones detected, about 85% appear once; the ten largest clones hold around 31%.

This sequence joins TRBV7-9 and TRBJ2-7; 9 nucleotides line up with TRBD1. Input material: peripheral blood. This sequence originates from a woman of 80 years or more with acute or convalescent COVID-19. The CDR3 nucleotides read TGTGCCAGCAGCTCAGGGACAGGGAGCTACGAGCAGTACTTC. Amino acids: CASSSGTGSYEQYF.